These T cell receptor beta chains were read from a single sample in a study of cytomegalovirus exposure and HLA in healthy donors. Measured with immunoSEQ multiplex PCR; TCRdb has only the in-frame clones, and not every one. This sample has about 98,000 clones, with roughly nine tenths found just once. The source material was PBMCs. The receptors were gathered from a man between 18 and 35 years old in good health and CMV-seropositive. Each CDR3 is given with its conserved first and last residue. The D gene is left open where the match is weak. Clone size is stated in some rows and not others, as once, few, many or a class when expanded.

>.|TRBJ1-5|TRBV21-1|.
TGTGCCAGCAGCAAAGGAGATGGTGGTCAGCCCCAGCATTTT
CASSKGDGGQPQHF
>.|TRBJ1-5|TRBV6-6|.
TGTGCCAGCAGTTACGACACGCGTAGCAATCAGCCCCAGCATTTT
CASSYDTRSNQPQHF
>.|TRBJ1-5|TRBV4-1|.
TGCGCCAGCAGCCTGACTGGGCTAGGGGGCAATCAGCCCCAGCATTTT
CASSLTGLGGNQPQHF
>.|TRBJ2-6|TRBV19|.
TGTGCCAGTACCACCACTTATACTGGGGCCAACGTCCTGACTTTC
CASTTTYTGANVLTF
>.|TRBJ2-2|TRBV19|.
TGTGCCAGTAGTGCGGCGGCGAACACCGGGGAGCTGTTTTTT
CASSAAANTGELFF
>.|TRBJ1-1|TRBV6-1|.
TGTGCCAGCAGTGAGAGAGACAGGAGGAGGCACCAAGCTTTCTTT
CASSERDRRRHQAFF
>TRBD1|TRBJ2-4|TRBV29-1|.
TGCAGCGCAAGCCCGGGACAGAACAAAAACATTCAGTACTTC
CSASPGQNKNIQYF
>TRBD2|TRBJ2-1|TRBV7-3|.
TGTGCCAGCAGCCGACTAGCGGGTAACAATGAGCAGTTCTTC
CASSRLAGNNEQFF
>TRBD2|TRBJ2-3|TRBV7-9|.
TGTGCCAGCAGCCCCTCCGGGACTAGCTTCCCCACAGATACGCAGTATTTT
CASSPSGTSFPTDTQYF
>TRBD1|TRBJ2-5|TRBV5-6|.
TGTGCCAGCAGCTTATGGGACAGGGTTCGGGAGACCCAGTACTTC
CASSLWDRVRETQYF
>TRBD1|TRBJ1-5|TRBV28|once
TGTGCCAGCAGTTCGGGACAGGGCGATCAGCCCCAGCATTTT
CASSSGQGDQPQHF
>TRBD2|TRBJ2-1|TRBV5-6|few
TGTGCCAGCAGCCGTCCCGGGACTAGCGGGAGGGTGAGCCATGAGCAGTTCTTC
CASSRPGTSGRVSHEQFF
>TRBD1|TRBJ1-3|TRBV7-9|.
TGTGCCAGCAGCCAGACAGGGGACGGAAACACCATATATTTT
CASSQTGDGNTIYF
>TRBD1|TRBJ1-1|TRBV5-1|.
TGCGCCAGCAGCCAAACAGGGGGAAACACTGAAGCTTTCTTT
CASSQTGGNTEAFF
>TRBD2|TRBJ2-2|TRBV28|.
TGTGCCAGCAGCCTCCTAGCGGGAGGTTACACCGGGGAGCTGTTTTTT
CASSLLAGGYTGELFF
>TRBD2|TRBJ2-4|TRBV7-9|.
TGTGCCAGCAGCTTAGGGGAGGGACTAGCCAAAAACATTCAGTACTTC
CASSLGEGLAKNIQYF
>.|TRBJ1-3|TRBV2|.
TGTGCCAGCAGTCAAACAGGGAGCTCTGGAAACACCATATATTTT
CASSQTGSSGNTIYF
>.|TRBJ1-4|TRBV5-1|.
TGCGCCAGCAGCAGACGGGACACAACAACTAATGAAAAACTGTTTTTT
CASSRRDTTTNEKLFF
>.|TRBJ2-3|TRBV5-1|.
TGCGCCAGCAGCTTTCTTCCAGGGGAGTCTGGTGTAGATACGCAGTATTTT
CASSFLPGESGVDTQYF
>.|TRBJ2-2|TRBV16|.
TGTGCCAGCAGCCAATCAGCGATGCGCACCACCGGGGAGCTGTTTTTT
CASSQSAMRTTGELFF
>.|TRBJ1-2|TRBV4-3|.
TGCGCCAGCAGCCAAGACGGGGGAGGCTATGGCTACACCTTC
CASSQDGGGYGYTF
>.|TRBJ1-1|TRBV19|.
TGTGCCACGAGGGGAGGGGGCACTGAAGCTTTCTTT
CATRGGGTEAFF
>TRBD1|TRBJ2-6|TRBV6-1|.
TGTGCCAGCAGTGACAGGGGGCGGTCTGGGGCCAACGTCCTGACTTTC
CASSDRGRSGANVLTF
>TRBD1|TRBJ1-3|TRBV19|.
TGTGCCAGTAGTGGATGGGACAGCGGCTCAAGCTCTGGAAACACCATATATTTT
CASSGWDSGSSSGNTIYF
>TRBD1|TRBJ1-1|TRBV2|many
TGTGCCAGCAGTGTCGACAGGGTGAACACTGAAGCTTTCTTT
CASSVDRVNTEAFF
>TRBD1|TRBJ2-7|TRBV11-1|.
TGTGCCAGCAGCTTAAGGGGGACAGGGGCGAACGAGCAGTACTTC
CASSLRGTGANEQYF
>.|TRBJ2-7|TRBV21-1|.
TGTGCCAGCAGCAGGGAGCGGGAGGTCTCCTACGAGCAGTACTTC
CASSREREVSYEQYF
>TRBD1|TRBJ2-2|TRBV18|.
TGTGCCAGCTCACCGACAGGGGGGGCCGCCGGGGAGCTGTTTTTT
CASSPTGGAAGELFF
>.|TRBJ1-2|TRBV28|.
TGTGCCAGCCAATATCGGGGGGCGGATGGCTACACCTTC
CASQYRGADGYTF
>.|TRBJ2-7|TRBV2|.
TGTGCCAGCTCCTCTCAGGGTTTATCTAACGAGCAGTACTTC
CASSSQGLSNEQYF
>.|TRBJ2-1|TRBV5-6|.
TGTGCCAGCAGCACCCGGGACTACAATGAGCAGTTCTTC
CASSTRDYNEQFF
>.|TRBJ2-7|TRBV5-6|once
TGTGCCAGCAGCCCCCCCGGGGAGGTCTCCTACGAGCAGTACTTC
CASSPPGEVSYEQYF
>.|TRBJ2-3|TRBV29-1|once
TGCAGCGTCGACCTACTAGGCACAGATACGCAGTATTTT
CSVDLLGTDTQYF
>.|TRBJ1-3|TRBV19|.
TGTGCCAGTAGTATGGGAGACAGGCCTAGCTCTGGAAACACCATATATTTT
CASSMGDRPSSGNTIYF
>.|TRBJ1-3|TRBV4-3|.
TGCGCCAGCAGCCAAGTCAGAGGGCAAAACACCATATATTTT
CASSQVRGQNTIYF
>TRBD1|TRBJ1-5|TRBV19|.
TGTGCCAGTGTCGATCCGGGACAGGGTCTTGGTCAGCCCCAGCATTTT
CASVDPGQGLGQPQHF
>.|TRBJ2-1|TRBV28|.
TGTGCCAGCAGTTTAGGAGGGGGCCATAGGGGGTTCTACAATGAGCAGTTCTTC
CASSLGGGHRGFYNEQFF
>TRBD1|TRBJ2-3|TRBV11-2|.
TGTGCCAGCAGCCCAAACACAGGGGCTTCTAGCACAGATACGCAGTATTTT
CASSPNTGASSTDTQYF
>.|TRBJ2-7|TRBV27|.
TGTGCCAGCAGTCGGACAGCTACCTACGAGCAGTACTTC
CASSRTATYEQYF
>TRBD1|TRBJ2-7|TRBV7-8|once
TGTGCCAGCAGCTTAGCGCGGGTCGGGACAGGGTCCTACGAGCAGTACTTC
CASSLARVGTGSYEQYF
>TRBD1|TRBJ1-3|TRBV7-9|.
TGTGCCAGCAGCTTAGGGACAGGGGGCCTCTCTGGAAACACCATATATTTT
CASSLGTGGLSGNTIYF
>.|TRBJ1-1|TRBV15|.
TGTGCCACCCGGAGGGTCGTGAACACTGAAGCTTTCTTT
CATRRVVNTEAFF
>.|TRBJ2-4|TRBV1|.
TGCACCAGCAGCCATCCCGACAGGGGGAGGGGGCCCAAAAACATTCAGTACTTC
CTSSHPDRGRGPKNIQYF
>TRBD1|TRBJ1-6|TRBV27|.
TGTGCCAGCAGTGCCGGGACAGCGTACAGCTCCTATAATTCACCCCTCCACTTT
CASSAGTAYSSYNSPLHF
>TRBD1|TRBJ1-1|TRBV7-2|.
TGTGCCAGCAGCCACCCGGACCGCGGGACAGGGTCTGAAGCTTTCTTT
CASSHPDRGTGSEAFF
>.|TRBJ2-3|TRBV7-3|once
TGTGCCAGCACAAACCGGGACGCAGGAGGGAATGTATTGGATACGCAGTATTTT
CASTNRDAGGNVLDTQYF
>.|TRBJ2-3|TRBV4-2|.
TGTGCCAGCAGCCTAACAGTAGATCGCACAGATACGCAGTATTTT
CASSLTVDRTDTQYF
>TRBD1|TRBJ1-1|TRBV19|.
TGTGCCAGTAGGTACGGGACAGGGCGAACTGAAGCTTTCTTT
CASRYGTGRTEAFF